One sample yielded the 10 T cell receptor beta chains listed below, sequenced in a study of cytomegalovirus exposure and HLA in healthy donors. Using immunoSEQ multiplex PCR, the repertoire was profiled, and TCRdb retains in-frame clones only, with some absent. This sample has roughly 150,000 clones, with 85% found just once. The sequenced material came from PBMCs. The origin of the receptors is a man younger than 45 in good health and CMV-seropositive.

The chain couples TRBV7-2 to TRBJ2-5; D is possibly TRBD2 (5 bases). The germline V gene encodes CDR1 SGHTA and CDR2 FQGNSA. Trimming stripped 1 base from V and 0 bases from J, with 6 bases between. This CDR3 has 14 amino acids. The CDR3 DNA sequence: TGTGCCAGCAGCTTAGTGGACTACCAAGAGACCCAGTACTTC. Translating gives CASSLVDYQETQYF.

This clone has only a few counts. The V call is TRBV9, the J call TRBJ2-7; 9 bases map to TRBD1. The V segment lost 4 bases and the J segment 0 bases; nucleotides outside the gene matches: 5. The germline gives CDR1 SGDLS, CDR2 YYNGEE. This CDR3 contains 15 residues. Here the CDR3 DNA reads TGTGCCAGCAGCCCTCTGGGACAGGGCTCCTACGAGCAGTACTTC. Its protein is CASSPLGQGSYEQYF.

This clone turned up a few times. The chain combines TRBV2 with TRBJ2-7; 8 bases match TRBD1. From germline, CDR1 is SNHLY and CDR2 FYNNEI. This CDR3 region has 15 residues. J lost 2 bases, V lost 9 bases, and 12 bases had no gene match. The CDR3 sequence is CARETGTGSPYEQYF. CDR3 coding DNA: TGTGCCAGAGAAACCGGGACAGGTTCCCCCTACGAGCAGTACTTC.

The CDR3 here is CASSFTQGNTEAFF. The CDR3 DNA reads as TGTGCCAGCAGCTTCACACAGGGGAACACTGAAGCTTTCTTT. The chain combines TRBV7-9 with TRBJ1-1; tentatively, D is TRBD1 (6 bases). The germline gives CDR1 SEHNR, CDR2 FQNEAQ (reference sequence). The CDR3 consists of 14 residues. Trimming pared 3 bases from V and 1 base from J, leaving 9 bases between.

This sequence joins TRBV14 and TRBJ2-5; TRBD2 matches 7 bases. Germline values: CDR1 SGHDN, CDR2 FVKESK. Unmatched junction bases numbered 10, after V lost 4 bases and J lost 2 bases. CDR3 size: 16 residues. The CDR3 nucleotides are TGTGCCAGCAGCCCAATTGGGGGGGACGCTCAAGAGACCCAGTACTTC. The encoded protein is CASSPIGGDAQETQYF.

The J gene is TRBJ2-1, the V gene TRBV19; weak D call: TRBD1 (7 bases). This CDR3 comprises 15 residues. V was pared by 5 bases and J by 0 bases, with 11 bases between. From germline, CDR1 is LNHDA and CDR2 SQIVND (reference sequence). DNA of the CDR3: TGTGCCAGTAGTTGGGGGGACAGCTCCTACAATGAGCAGTTCTTC. Encoded protein: CASSWGDSSYNEQFF.

The chain is built from TRBV4-3 and TRBJ2-3; no clear D. CDR1 and CDR2 (germline): LGHNA, YSLEER. There are 15 residues in the CDR3. Trimming stripped 1 base from V and 0 bases from J, with 8 bases between. CDR3 sequence reads: CASSQGVTSTDTQYF. The CDR3 DNA sequence: TGCGCCAGCAGCCAAGGAGTAACTAGCACAGATACGCAGTATTTT.

The chain is built from TRBV9 and TRBJ2-5, with 8 nucleotides matching TRBD1. The CDR3 runs to 16 residues. J was trimmed by 1 base and V by 4 bases; bases with no gene match: 9. Germline V gene data show CDR1 as SGDLS and CDR2 as YYNGEE. CDR3 in DNA: TGTGCCAGCAGCTTAAGGACAGGGCCGCCCCAAGAGACCCAGTACTTC. It specifies CASSLRTGPPQETQYF.

In the case of this clone: One junction end disagrees with the germline gene, perhaps due to a read error. The chain links TRBV7-7 to TRBJ2-1, with 8 bases fitting TRBD1. This CDR3 spans 13 amino acids. Germline loops: CDR1 SSHAT, CDR2 FNYEAQ (reference sequence). The CDR3 sequence is CASSRTTGAEQFF. The CDR3 DNA reads TGTGCTAGCAGCCGTACGACAGGGGCTGAGCAGTTCTTC.

This clone was picked up one time. This chain uses TRBV27 with TRBJ1-3; 7 bases agree with TRBD1. Germline V CDR1 and CDR2: MNHEY, SMNVEV (reference sequence). CDR3 length equals 14 residues. Losses at the gene ends were 6 bases for V and 4 bases for J; bases not matched to a gene: 6. The CDR3 DNA reads as TGTGCCAGCAGGACGACAGGGTCAGGAAACACCATATATTTT. Protein: CASRTTGSGNTIYF.